One and the same sample provided the 15 T cell receptor beta chains below, sequenced in a study of shared clonotypes between healthy human individuals. Assay: immunoSEQ multiplex PCR; the TCRdb copy retains only in-frame clones and omits some. The sample yields approximately 2,000,000 clones, 80% to 95% seen once. Sequencing was performed on naive CD4+ T cells from PBMCs. The subset here: CD45RA+ positively selected. These receptors originate from a man between 18 and 35 years old in good health. Some clones in this sample may be carry-over from other donors' samples.

This chain connects TRBV7-2 to TRBJ2-1; 7 bases are a match to TRBD1. J lost 2 bases, V lost 5 bases, and 6 bases had no gene match. Looked up from germline, CDR1 is SGHTA and CDR2 is FQGNSA. CDR3 size: 15 residues. The CDR3 DNA is TGTGCCAGCAGCCCTCCGGGACAGACCTACAATGAGCAGTTCTTC. This sequence encodes CASSPPGQTYNEQFF.

This clone turned up a few times. This chain connects TRBV29-1 to TRBJ1-1, with D hard to call. The CDR3 is made up of 10 amino acids. Trimming took off 3 bases at V and 3 bases at J, with 2 bases between the two ends. CDR1 and CDR2 from the germline V gene are SQVTM and ANQGSEA. The CDR3 is CSVDHTEAFF. The DNA of the CDR3 is TGCAGCGTTGACCACACTGAAGCTTTCTTT. Together with reference TRBV29-1 and TRBJ1-1, the CDR3 gives the full variable domain: SAVISQKPSRDICQRGTSLTIQCQVDSQVTMMFWYRQQPGQSLTLIATANQGSEATYESGFVIDKFPISRPNLTFSTLTVSNMSPEDSSIYLCSVDHTEAFFGQGTRLTVV.

DNA for the CDR3: TGCAGTGCTCGCCGGGCTGGAGCTTTCTTT. Translated: CSARRAGAFF. The rearrangement uses TRBV20-1 and TRBJ1-1; D gene uncertain. The CDR3 is 10 residues long. V lost 5 bases and J lost 10, with 11 bases in between. Germline lookup yields CDR1 DFQATT and CDR2 SNEGSKA (reference sequence).

The V gene is TRBV5-4, the J gene TRBJ2-1; TRBD2 agrees at 13 bases. J was trimmed by 2 bases and V by 4 bases; bases with no gene match: 9. Germline CDR1 reads SGHNT; CDR2 reads YYREEE (reference sequence). The CDR3 has 18 amino acids. The DNA for the CDR3 is TGTGCCAGCAGCCCAGGACTAGCGGGAGCCTGGCCCTACAATGAGCAGTTCTTC. Amino acid sequence: CASSPGLAGAWPYNEQFF.

The chain carries TRBV5-6 and TRBJ2-1; D is ambiguous. The CDR3 has 14 amino acids. Germline V gene sequence: CDR1 SGHDT, CDR2 YYEEEE. Between the trimmed V and J ends, which lost 3 bases and 6 bases, there was a span of 13 bases. The CDR3 sequence: CASSWTGRLNEQFF. The CDR3 nucleotides are TGTGCCAGCAGCTGGACGGGCAGGCTCAATGAGCAGTTCTTC.

The chain recombines TRBV11-2 with TRBJ1-1; D is ambiguous. Trimming removed 1 base at V and 3 bases at J, with 6 bases between. Germline V gene sequence: CDR1 SGHAT, CDR2 FQNNGV. This CDR3 has 13 residues. CDR3 DNA sequence: TGTGCCAGCAGCTTAGTTTCGGACACTGAAGCTTTCTTT. Translation: CASSLVSDTEAFF. The whole variable domain, filled in from reference TRBV11-2 and TRBJ1-1, reads EAGVAQSPRYKIIEKRQSVAFWCNPISGHATLYWYQQILGQGPKLLIQFQNNGVVDDSQLPKDRFSAERLKGVDSTLKIQPAKLEDSAVYLCASSLVSDTEAFFGQGTRLTVV.

This chain links TRBV30 with TRBJ2-5, with a tentative D call TRBD1 (5 bases). Germline V gene lookup returns CDR1 GTSNPN and CDR2 SVGIG (reference sequence). Trimming pared 4 bases from V and 2 bases from J, leaving 11 bases between. This CDR3 region has 13 residues. CDR3 sequence: CAWNRQHQETQYF. The CDR3 DNA reads TGTGCCTGGAATAGACAGCATCAAGAGACCCAGTACTTC.

The rearrangement joins TRBV7-8 to TRBJ1-1; 8 nucleotides align to TRBD1. Germline V CDR1 and CDR2: SGHVS, FQNEAQ. Unmatched junction bases numbered 6, after V lost 6 bases and J lost 9 bases. The CDR3 length is 12 residues. The chain's CDR3 is CASSPRTGKAFF. The CDR3 coding sequence is TGTGCCAGCAGTCCACGGACAGGGAAAGCTTTCTTT. The whole variable domain, filled in from reference TRBV7-8 and TRBJ1-1, reads GAGVSQSPRYKVAKRGQDVALRCDPISGHVSLFWYQQALGQGPEFLTYFQNEAQLDKSGLPSDRFFAERPEGSVSTLKIQRTQQEDSAVYLCASSPRTGKAFFGQGTRLTVV.

The chain joins TRBV5-8 to TRBJ2-2; TRBD2 is a possible D gene (5 bases). CDR1 is SGHTS and CDR2 is YDEGEE in the germline V gene. Trimming left V 7 bases short and J 3 bases short, with 16 bases between. The CDR3 has 15 amino acids. CDR3 nucleotides: TGTGCCAGCCGGAGGAGGACTCAGTACACCGGGGAGCTGTTTTTT. This sequence encodes CASRRRTQYTGELFF. The full variable domain, in which reference TRBV5-8 and TRBJ2-2 provide the parts outside the CDR3, is EAGVTQSPTHLIKTRGQQATLRCSPISGHTSVYWYQQALGLGLQFLLWYDEGEERNRGNFPPRFSGRQFPNYSSELNVNALELEDSALYLCASRRRTQYTGELFFGEGSRLTVL.

The chain links TRBV5-4 to TRBJ2-5; D tentatively fits TRBD1 or TRBD2 (5 bases each). V was cut by 4 bases and J by 3 bases, with 10 bases left in between. Germline lookup yields CDR1 SGHNT and CDR2 YYREEE (reference sequence). This CDR3 has 13 amino acids. The CDR3 DNA reads TGTGCCAGCAGCAGGGGACGGGAAGAGACCCAGTACTTC. Protein sequence: CASSRGREETQYF.

The J gene is TRBJ2-2, the V gene TRBV28; 11 positions agree with TRBD1. This CDR3 has 16 amino acids. The V gene's germline CDR1 is MDHEN and CDR2 SYDVKM. With V trimmed by 4 bases and J by 2 bases, 3 bases remained unmatched. DNA of the CDR3: TGTGCCAGCAGTTCGGGACAGGGGGTAAACACCGGGGAGCTGTTTTTT. It is translated as CASSSGQGVNTGELFF.

V is TRBV5-6 and J is TRBJ1-2; D might be TRBD1 (6 bases). Germline assignment: CDR1 SGHDT and CDR2 YYEEEE. This CDR3 is built from 16 residues. Trimming pared 4 bases from V and 1 base from J, leaving 17 bases between. The CDR3 DNA follows: TGTGCCAGCAGCCCCAGGGGCTTGTGGAATAACTATGGCTACACCTTC. This gives the protein CASSPRGLWNNYGYTF.

This clone is a singleton in its sample. The chain uses TRBV28 and TRBJ2-5; 10 nucleotides line up with TRBD1. The CDR3 contains 16 residues. The germline V gene encodes CDR1 MDHEN and CDR2 SYDVKM. Trimming took 5 bases from V and 5 from J; bases not matched to a gene: 11. This chain's CDR3 is CASSTTGGVKGETQYF. For the CDR3, the DNA is TGTGCCAGCAGTACGACAGGGGGCGTTAAGGGGGAGACCCAGTACTTC.

The chain is built from TRBV27 and TRBJ2-7; D is possibly TRBD2 (6 bases). Per germline, CDR1 MNHEY and CDR2 SMNVEV (reference sequence). This CDR3 region has 14 residues. Trimming removed 5 bases from V and 3 bases from J, with 14 bases in between. The CDR3 nucleotides are TGTGCCAGCAGTCCCCGGAGGGACGGCTACGAGCAGTACTTC. It specifies CASSPRRDGYEQYF.

V usage is TRBV11-2 and J usage is TRBJ2-1, with D possibly matching TRBD1 (5 bases). There are 15 residues in the CDR3. The germline CDR1 and CDR2 sequences are SGHAT and FQNNGV. V was shortened by 0 bases and J by 7 bases, with 13 bases between the two germline ends. The CDR3 sequence is CASSLERGLGNEQFF. The DNA for the CDR3 is TGTGCCAGCAGCTTAGAAAGGGGTTTAGGAAATGAGCAGTTCTTC.